This T cell receptor beta chain originates from a study of CD8+ T cells in alopecia areata. Overall study: Those treated were given oral tofacitinib at 5 to 10 mg twice daily. Study findings and constraints: Among the top 100, expanded CD8+ clones, as well as scalp clonality, were significantly decreased by tofacitinib. During tofacitinib treatment, many expanded lesional clones remained in scalp and blood. TCRs were shared less clearly across patients than in mice, possibly for HLA-related reasons.

As to treatment: oral pan-JAK inhibitor, 5-10 mg twice daily. Following RNA extraction, reverse transcription yielded cDNA that acted as the sequencing template. Using immunoSEQ multiplex PCR, the repertoire was profiled, and TCRdb retains in-frame clones only, with some absent. The repertoire holds 150,000 to 200,000 clones, with around 58% as singletons. With regard to this clone: Antigen specificity is unknown. Distinct nucleotide sequences in the sample also encode this CDR3.

V lost 0 bases and J 3 bases, leaving 4 bases between the germline ends. The CDR3 covers 13 residues. Germline V CDR1 and CDR2: SGDLS, YYNGEE. The sequenced sample was CD8+ T cells sorted from blood, obtained at week 24, from a patient treated with tofacitinib. The chain uses TRBV9 and TRBJ2-1, with D uncertain. This TCR came from a human donor with alopecia areata. CDR3 sequence reads: CASSVGSYNEQFF. The CDR3, as DNA: TGTGCCAGCAGCGTAGGGAGCTACAATGAGCAGTTCTTC. Combining the CDR3 with reference TRBV9 and TRBJ2-1 gives the whole variable domain DSGVTQTPKHLITATGQRVTLRCSPRSGDLSVYWYQQSLDQGLQFLIQYYNGEERAKGNILERFSAQQFPDLHSELNLSSLELGDSALYFCASSVGSYNEQFFGPGTRLTVL.